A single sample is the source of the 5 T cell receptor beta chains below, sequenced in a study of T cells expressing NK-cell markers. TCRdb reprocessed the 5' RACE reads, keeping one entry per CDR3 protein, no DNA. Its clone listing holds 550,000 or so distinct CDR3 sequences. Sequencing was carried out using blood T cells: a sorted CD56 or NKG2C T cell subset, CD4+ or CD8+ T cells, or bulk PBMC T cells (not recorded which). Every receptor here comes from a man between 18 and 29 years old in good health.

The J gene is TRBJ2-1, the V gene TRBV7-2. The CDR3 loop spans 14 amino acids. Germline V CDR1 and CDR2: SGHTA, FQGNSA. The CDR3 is CASSLVPSRNEQFF.

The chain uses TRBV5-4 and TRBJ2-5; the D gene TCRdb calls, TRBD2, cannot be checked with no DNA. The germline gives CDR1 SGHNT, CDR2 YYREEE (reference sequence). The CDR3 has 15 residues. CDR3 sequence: CASSSSGGGQETQYF.

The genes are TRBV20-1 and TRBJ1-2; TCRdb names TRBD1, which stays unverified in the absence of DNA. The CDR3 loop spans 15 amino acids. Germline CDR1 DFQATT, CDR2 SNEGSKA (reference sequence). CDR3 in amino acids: CSARDWPGGNYGYTF.

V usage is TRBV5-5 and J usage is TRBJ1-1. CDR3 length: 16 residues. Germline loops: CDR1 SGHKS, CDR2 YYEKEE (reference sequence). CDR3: CASSLGIGRVNTEAFF. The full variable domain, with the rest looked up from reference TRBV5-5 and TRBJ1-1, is DAGVTQSPTHLIKTRGQQVTLRCSPISGHKSVSWYQQVLGQGPQFIFQYYEKEERGRGNFPDRFSARQFPNYSSELNVNALLLGDSALYLCASSLGIGRVNTEAFFGQGTRLTVV.

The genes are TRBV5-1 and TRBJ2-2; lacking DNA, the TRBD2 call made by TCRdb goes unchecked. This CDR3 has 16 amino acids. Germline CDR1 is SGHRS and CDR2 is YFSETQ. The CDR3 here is CASSLISGRNTGELFF. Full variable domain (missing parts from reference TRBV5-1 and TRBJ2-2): KAGVTQTPRYLIKTRGQQVTLSCSPISGHRSVSWYQQTPGQGLQFLFEYFSETQRNKGNFPGRFSGRQFSNSRSEMNVSTLELGDSALYLCASSLISGRNTGELFFGEGSRLTVL.